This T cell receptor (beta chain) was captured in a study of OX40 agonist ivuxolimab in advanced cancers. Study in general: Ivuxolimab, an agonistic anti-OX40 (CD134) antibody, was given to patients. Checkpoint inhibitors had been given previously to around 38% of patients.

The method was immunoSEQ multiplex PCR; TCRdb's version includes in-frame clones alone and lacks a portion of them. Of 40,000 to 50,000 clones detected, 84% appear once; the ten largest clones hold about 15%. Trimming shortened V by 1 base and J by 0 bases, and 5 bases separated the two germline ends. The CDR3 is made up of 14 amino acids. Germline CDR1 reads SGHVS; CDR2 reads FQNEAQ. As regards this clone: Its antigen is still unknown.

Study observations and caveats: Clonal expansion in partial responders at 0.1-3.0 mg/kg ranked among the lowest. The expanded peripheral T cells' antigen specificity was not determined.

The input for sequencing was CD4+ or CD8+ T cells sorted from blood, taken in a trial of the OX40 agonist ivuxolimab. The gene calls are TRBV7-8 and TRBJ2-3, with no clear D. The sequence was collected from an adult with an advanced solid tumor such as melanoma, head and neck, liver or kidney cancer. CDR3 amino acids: CASSLDDSTDTQYF. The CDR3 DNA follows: TGTGCCAGCAGCTTAGATGATAGCACAGATACGCAGTATTTT. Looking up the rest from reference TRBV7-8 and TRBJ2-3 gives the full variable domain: GAGVSQSPRYKVAKRGQDVALRCDPISGHVSLFWYQQALGQGPEFLTYFQNEAQLDKSGLPSDRFFAERPEGSVSTLKIQRTQQEDSAVYLCASSLDDSTDTQYFGPGTRLTVL.